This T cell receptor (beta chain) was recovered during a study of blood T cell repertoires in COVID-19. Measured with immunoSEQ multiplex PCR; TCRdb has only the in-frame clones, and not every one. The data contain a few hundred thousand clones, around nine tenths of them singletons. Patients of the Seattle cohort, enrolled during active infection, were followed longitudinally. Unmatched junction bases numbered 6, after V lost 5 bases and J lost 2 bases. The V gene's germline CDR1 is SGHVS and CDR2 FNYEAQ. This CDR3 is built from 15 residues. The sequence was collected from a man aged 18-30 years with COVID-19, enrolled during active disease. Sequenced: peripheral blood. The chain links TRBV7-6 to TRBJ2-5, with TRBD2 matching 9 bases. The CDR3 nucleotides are TGTGCCAGCAGCCCACGACTAGCGGTACAAGAGACCCAGTACTTC. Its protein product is CASSPRLAVQETQYF.